The sequence of this T cell receptor (beta chain) was determined in a study of T cell changes during pregnancy in multiple sclerosis. Clones were sequenced by immunoSEQ multiplex PCR, and TCRdb holds only the in-frame ones, with some missing. The sample carries under 95,000 clones, 91% recorded once. Germline V gene lookup returns CDR1 DFQATT and CDR2 SNEGSKA (reference sequence). V lost 6 bases, J lost 9 bases, and 10 bases lay in between. The CDR3 runs to 10 residues. The sample was peripheral blood, taken after pregnancy. The source is a female donor in good health, enrolled as a control in a pregnancy study. The J gene is TRBJ2-3, the V gene TRBV20-1, with D possibly matching TRBD2 (6 bases). Here the CDR3 DNA reads TGCAGTGCCGGGGGAGGCACGCAGTATTTT. Protein product: CSAGGGTQYF.